This T cell receptor (beta chain) was identified in a study of T cells after somatic rescue of genetic block. Using immunoSEQ multiplex PCR, the repertoire was profiled, and TCRdb retains in-frame clones only, with some absent. The repertoire holds some 90,000 clones, with 80% to 90% as singletons. Germline loops: CDR1 LNHDA, CDR2 SQIVND (reference sequence). The CDR3 totals 18 residues. V was trimmed by 0 bases and J by 3 bases, leaving 19 bases between them. This TCR derives from a woman in her late teens or twenties. This sequence joins TRBV19 and TRBJ2-3; possible D gene TRBD2, 5 bases. The sequenced sample was peripheral blood mononuclear cells (PBMCs). The chain's CDR3 is CASSIDTSLGVRTDTQYF. As DNA, the CDR3 is TGTGCCAGTAGTATAGACACCTCCCTCGGGGTAAGGACAGATACGCAGTATTTT.